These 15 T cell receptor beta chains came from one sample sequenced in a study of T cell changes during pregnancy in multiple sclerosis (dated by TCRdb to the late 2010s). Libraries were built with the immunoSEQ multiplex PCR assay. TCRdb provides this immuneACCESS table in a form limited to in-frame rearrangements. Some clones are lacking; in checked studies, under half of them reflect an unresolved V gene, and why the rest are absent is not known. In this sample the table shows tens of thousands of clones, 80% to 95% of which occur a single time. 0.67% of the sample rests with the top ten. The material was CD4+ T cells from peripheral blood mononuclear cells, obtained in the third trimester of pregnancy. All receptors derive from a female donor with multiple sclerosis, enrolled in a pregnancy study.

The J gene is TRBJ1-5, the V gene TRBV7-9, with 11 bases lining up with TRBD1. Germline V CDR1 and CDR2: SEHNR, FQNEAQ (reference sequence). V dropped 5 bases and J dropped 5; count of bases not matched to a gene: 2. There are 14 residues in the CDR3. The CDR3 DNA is TGTGCCAGCAGCCGGACAGGGGGCGATCAGCCCCAGCATTTT. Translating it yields CASSRTGGDQPQHF.

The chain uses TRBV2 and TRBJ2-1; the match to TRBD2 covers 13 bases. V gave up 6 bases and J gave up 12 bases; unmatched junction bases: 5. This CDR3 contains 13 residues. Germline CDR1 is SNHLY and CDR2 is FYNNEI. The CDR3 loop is CASSGLAGVRQFF. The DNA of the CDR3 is TGTGCCAGCAGCGGACTAGCGGGAGTAAGGCAGTTCTTC.

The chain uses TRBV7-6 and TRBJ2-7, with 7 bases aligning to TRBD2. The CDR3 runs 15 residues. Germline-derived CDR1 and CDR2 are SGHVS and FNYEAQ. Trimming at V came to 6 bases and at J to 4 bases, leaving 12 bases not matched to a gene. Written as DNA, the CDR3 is TGTGCCAGCAGTAGAGGGAGCGGGGCCCAATACGAGCAGTACTTC. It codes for CASSRGSGAQYEQYF.

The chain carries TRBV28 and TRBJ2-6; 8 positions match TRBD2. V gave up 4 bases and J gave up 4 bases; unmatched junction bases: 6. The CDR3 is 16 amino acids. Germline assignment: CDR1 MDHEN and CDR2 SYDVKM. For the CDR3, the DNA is TGTGCCAGCAGTTCGGCGGGGGGTAGCGGGGCCAACGTCCTGACTTTC. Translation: CASSSAGGSGANVLTF.

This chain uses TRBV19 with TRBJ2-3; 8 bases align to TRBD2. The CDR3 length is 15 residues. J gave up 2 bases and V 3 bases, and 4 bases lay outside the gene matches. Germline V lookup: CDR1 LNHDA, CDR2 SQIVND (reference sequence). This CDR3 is CASSIASGLTDTQYF. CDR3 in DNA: TGTGCCAGTAGTATTGCTAGCGGGCTCACAGATACGCAGTATTTT.

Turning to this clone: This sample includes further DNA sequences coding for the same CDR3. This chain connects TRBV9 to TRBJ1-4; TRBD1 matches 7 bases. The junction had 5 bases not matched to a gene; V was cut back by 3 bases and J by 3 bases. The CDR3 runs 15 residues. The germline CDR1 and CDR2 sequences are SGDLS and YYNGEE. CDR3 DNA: TGTGCCAGCAGCGCGGAGGGACAGCCTAATGAAAAACTGTTTTTT. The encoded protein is CASSAEGQPNEKLFF.

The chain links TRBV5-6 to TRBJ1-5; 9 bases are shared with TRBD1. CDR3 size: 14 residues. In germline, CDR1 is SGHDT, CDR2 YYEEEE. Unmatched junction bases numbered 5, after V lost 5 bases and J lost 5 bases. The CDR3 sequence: CASSETGGDQPQHF. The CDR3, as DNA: TGTGCCAGCAGTGAAACAGGGGGCGATCAGCCCCAGCATTTT.

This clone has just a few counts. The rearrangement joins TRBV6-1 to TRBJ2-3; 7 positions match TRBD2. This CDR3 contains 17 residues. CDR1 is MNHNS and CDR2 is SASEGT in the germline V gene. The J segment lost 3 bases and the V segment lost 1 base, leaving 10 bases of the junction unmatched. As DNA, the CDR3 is TGTGCCAGCAGTGAAGGGGTTCTAGCGGTGATAACAGATACGCAGTATTTT. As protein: CASSEGVLAVITDTQYF.

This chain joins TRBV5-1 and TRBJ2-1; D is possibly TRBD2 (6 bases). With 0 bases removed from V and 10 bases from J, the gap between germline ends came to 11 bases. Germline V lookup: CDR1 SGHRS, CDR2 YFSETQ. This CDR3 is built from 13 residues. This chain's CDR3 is CASSLARRGEQFF. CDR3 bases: TGCGCCAGCAGCTTGGCACGGCGGGGAGAGCAGTTCTTC.

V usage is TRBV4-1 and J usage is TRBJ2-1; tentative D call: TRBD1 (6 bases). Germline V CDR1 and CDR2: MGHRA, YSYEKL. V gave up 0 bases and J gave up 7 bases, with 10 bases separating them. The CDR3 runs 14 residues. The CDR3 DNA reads TGCGCCAGCAGCCAAGAGGACAGTTGGAATGAGCAGTTCTTC. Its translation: CASSQEDSWNEQFF.

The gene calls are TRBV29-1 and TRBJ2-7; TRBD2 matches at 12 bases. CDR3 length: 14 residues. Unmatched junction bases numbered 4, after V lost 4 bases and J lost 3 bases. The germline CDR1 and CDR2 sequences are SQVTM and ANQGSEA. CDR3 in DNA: TGCAGCGTTGGGACTAGCGGGACCCGCTACGAGCAGTACTTC. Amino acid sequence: CSVGTSGTRYEQYF.

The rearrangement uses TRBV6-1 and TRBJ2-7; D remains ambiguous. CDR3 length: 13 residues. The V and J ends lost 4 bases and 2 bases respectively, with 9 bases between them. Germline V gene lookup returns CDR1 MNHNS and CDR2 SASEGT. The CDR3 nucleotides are TGTGCCAGCAGTGCGGGTTCCACCTACGAGCAGTACTTC. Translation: CASSAGSTYEQYF.

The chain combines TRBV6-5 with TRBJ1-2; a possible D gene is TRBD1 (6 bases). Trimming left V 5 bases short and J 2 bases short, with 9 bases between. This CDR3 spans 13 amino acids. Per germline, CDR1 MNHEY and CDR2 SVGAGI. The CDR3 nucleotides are TGTGCCAGCAGTGGAACAGGGAACTATGGCTACACCTTC. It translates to CASSGTGNYGYTF.

The CDR3 sequence: CSARVGQRAFF. DNA of the CDR3: TGCAGTGCTAGAGTAGGCCAGAGGGCTTTCTTT. The chain recombines TRBV20-1 with TRBJ1-1, with D unresolved. Germline values: CDR1 DFQATT, CDR2 SNEGSKA (reference sequence). The CDR3 consists of 11 residues. V shed 1 base and J shed 11 bases, with 11 bases lying between them.

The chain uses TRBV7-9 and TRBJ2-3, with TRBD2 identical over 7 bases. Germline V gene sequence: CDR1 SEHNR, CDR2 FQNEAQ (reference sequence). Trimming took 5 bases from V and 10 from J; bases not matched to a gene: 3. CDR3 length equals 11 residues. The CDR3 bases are TGTGCCAGCAGCGGAACTAGCGCGCAGTATTTT. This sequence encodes CASSGTSAQYF. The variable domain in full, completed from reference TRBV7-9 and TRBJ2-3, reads DTGVSQNPRHKITKRGQNVTFRCDPISEHNRLYWYRQTLGQGPEFLTYFQNEAQLEKSRLLSDRFSAERPKGSFSTLEIQRTEQGDSAMYLCASSGTSAQYFGPGTRLTVL.